The clone carrying this T cell receptor beta chain was recorded only once. The data belong to a study of CD8 T cells in Susac syndrome. The sequenced target, TCR beta, came from blood CD8+ and CD4+ T cells. Isolation of CD8+ and CD4+ T cells was performed negatively, whereas enrichment of TEMRA cells was done by FACS. When the RNA was reverse transcribed, random hexamers were used with an input of roughly 0.45 to 1 ug. TCRdb reprocessed the immunoSEQ multiplex PCR reads via MiXCR and lists one record per CDR3 protein. The sample yields hundreds of thousands of distinct CDR3 sequences, approximately 89% seen once. The CDR3 has 13 amino acids. Germline trimming cut 6 bases from V and 4 bases from J; bases unmatched to any gene: 8. Germline V CDR1 and CDR2: DFQATT, SNEGSKA (reference sequence).

This receptor was identified in a human donor with multiple sclerosis. The chain is built from TRBV20-1 and TRBJ2-7; 8 bases are a match to TRBD1. The specimen sequenced was CD8+ T cells from PBMCs. In DNA, the CDR3 is TGCAGTGCCAGGACAGGGCTACTTTACGAGCAGTACTTC. Protein product: CSARTGLLYEQYF.